This TCR beta chain was recovered during a study of low-dose radiotherapy and immunotherapy resistance in tumors (dated by TCRdb to between 2022 and 2023). As for the study more broadly: Cohort 1 received 0.5 Gy per fraction every 2 weeks, with a prescribed total PTV dose of 6.5 Gy. For Cohort 2, the dose was 1 Gy per fraction given every two weeks, adding up to 13 Gy in total across 26 weeks. Patients were given nivolumab as a 240 mg flat dose every two weeks and ipilimumab at 1 mg/kg every six weeks, with both drugs delivered intravenously. Cyclophosphamide 200 mg/m2 was given intravenously every two weeks, one day before each radiation and immunotherapy administration. Aspirin 300 mg was taken orally once daily by patients for four cycles, starting on cycle 1 day 1. No randomization into treatment groups was done for the people taking part in the trial. The translational analysis covered eight patients: three from the first dose cohort and the first five from the second dose cohort.

As concerns this clonotype: Its binding antigen is unknown. The input lacks base qualities; no much larger clone sits a single base away.

Reads for this sample came from an Illumina HiSeq 2500. First-strand cDNA was synthesized using Superscript III and a set of TRAV- and TRBV-specific primers, so that both TCRalpha and TCRbeta chains were covered. A roughly 19-cycle PCR with Phusion amplified the TCRs, pairing a constant-region primer with the adapter that was attached to the V primers. The MessageAmp II aRNA Amplification Kit was used to amplify the isolated mRNA, with in vitro transcription run for around 15 hours at 37 degrees C. mRNA for TCR sequencing was isolated with the Dynabeads mRNA DIRECT Purification Kit. Indexed Illumina adapters were added in a second Phusion PCR of about 24 cycles, and the PCR products were purified with AMPure XP beads. The published analysis was carried out like this. Using custom Perl scripts, TCR sequences encoding the same protein were pooled, out-of-frame sequences were removed, and the abundance of each clonotype was computed. Any TCR sequence backed by just one read was left out of the analysis. Shannon entropy, Gini index, clonality, richness, and the frequency of TCRs shared between repertoires were included as repertoire metrics. TCRdb cleaned the public reads at Q25 with fastp, built clones with MiXCR and kept in-frame beta chains. A single entry per CDR3 protein holds the most common genes and DNA from its merged rows. TCRdb, not the original authors, processed these V and J calls. For this sample there are 40,000 or so distinct CDR3 sequences; 20% to 30% appear just once. 9.5% to 13% of the sample comes from the top ten.

The CDR3 spans 14 residues, from the cysteine through the phenylalanine. The sequence is cut down to CDR3 DNA, 42 bases in frame from base 1. CDR1 and CDR2 are drawn from the germline V gene (reference sequence): DFQATT, SNEGSKA. Trimming leaves V shorter by 0 bases and J shorter by 12 bases, with the junction holding 8 bases beyond the gene matches. The intended sense of this specimen's time point label: after trial treatment. Interpreted using the paper, the treatment or condition label stands for: LDRT plus nivolumab, ipilimumab, low-dose cyclophosphamide and aspirin (RACIN trial). Donors were enrolled in RACIN, a single-arm phase I dose-escalation trial in which nivolumab, ipilimumab, aspirin, low-dose cyclophosphamide and low-dose radiotherapy were combined. Patients were eligible if they had advanced solid tumors that were TIL-negative.

The V gene is TRBV20-1 and the J gene is TRBJ2-1, and TRBD2 aligns with 10 junction nucleotides. Sequencing used PBMCs, obtained after low-dose radiotherapy plus immunotherapy. The sequence derives from a male donor with prostate cancer. The DNA is as follows: TGCAGTGCTAGAGACTTGTCTAGCGGGAGACGGCAGTTCTTC. Translated, this is CSARDLSSGRRQFF.